The 10 T cell receptor beta chains given below trace back to one sample, sequenced in a study of OX40 agonist ivuxolimab in advanced cancers. Some clones are missing from TCRdb's copy, which holds only in-frame ones; the method was immunoSEQ multiplex PCR. The sample lists fewer than 85,000 clones, just over 90% seen once, with around 0.44% in the top ten. The sample in question was CD4+ or CD8+ T cells sorted from blood, obtained in a trial of the OX40 agonist ivuxolimab. The receptors come from an adult with an advanced solid tumor such as melanoma, head and neck, liver or kidney cancer.

V is TRBV10-3 and J is TRBJ2-1; the D gene is possibly TRBD1 (6 bases). Per the germline V gene, CDR1 is ENHRY and CDR2 is SYGVKD. This CDR3 region has 14 residues. V was cut by 7 bases and J by 7 bases, with 17 bases left in between. DNA of the CDR3: TGTGCCATCACCGATACAGGGTTAAGGAATGAGCAGTTCTTC. It is translated as CAITDTGLRNEQFF.

The chain links TRBV7-8 to TRBJ2-1; TRBD2 aligns across 12 bases. Germline-derived CDR1 and CDR2 are SGHVS and FQNEAQ. After removal of 3 bases from V and 7 bases from J, the junction contained 7 bases not matched to a gene. CDR3 length equals 16 residues. As DNA, the CDR3 is TGTGCCAGCAGCTTGGAACTAGCGGGGGGCCAGAATGAGCAGTTCTTC. Protein product: CASSLELAGGQNEQFF.

The chain links TRBV19 to TRBJ2-4, with TRBD2 as a possible D gene (5 bases). CDR3 size: 16 residues. The V gene lost 7 bases and the J gene lost 0 bases, with 16 bases spanning the gap. CDR1 is LNHDA and CDR2 is SQIVND in the germline V gene (reference sequence). The CDR3 DNA reads TGTGCCAGTACCGCCGGTAGGGCGGGAGCCAAAAACATTCAGTACTTC. Amino acid sequence: CASTAGRAGAKNIQYF.

The chain links TRBV7-9 to TRBJ1-4; D is undetermined. This CDR3 has 12 residues. Germline-derived CDR1 and CDR2 are SEHNR and FQNEAQ (reference sequence). V lost 3 bases to trimming and J lost 10 bases, with 9 bases between them. The CDR3: CASSFEEGKLFF. Written as DNA, the CDR3 is TGTGCCAGCAGCTTTGAGGAGGGAAAACTGTTTTTT. The complete variable domain, with remaining parts taken from reference TRBV7-9 and TRBJ1-4, reads DTGVSQNPRHKITKRGQNVTFRCDPISEHNRLYWYRQTLGQGPEFLTYFQNEAQLEKSRLLSDRFSAERPKGSFSTLEIQRTEQGDSAMYLCASSFEEGKLFFGSGTQLSVL.

The chain uses TRBV5-1 and TRBJ1-2; 7 bases line up with TRBD1. The CDR3 runs 14 residues. Germline CDR1 reads SGHRS; CDR2 reads YFSETQ. V was pared by 2 bases and J by 6 bases, with 7 bases of the junction left unmatched. In nucleotides, the CDR3 is TGCGCCAGCAGCTTCCTACAGGGGTTTGATGGCTACACCTTC. Its protein product is CASSFLQGFDGYTF.

This chain joins TRBV5-5 and TRBJ2-7; D unresolved. The CDR3 has 13 amino acids. V gave up 5 bases and J gave up 6 bases, with 15 bases separating them. Germline values: CDR1 SGHKS, CDR2 YYEKEE (reference sequence). The CDR3 sequence is CASSQQPPTEQYF. CDR3 bases: TGTGCCAGCAGTCAACAGCCTCCTACCGAGCAGTACTTC.

This clone occurred a few times. The V gene is TRBV4-1, the J gene TRBJ1-2; unclear D gene. Trimming left V 5 bases short and J 11 bases short, with 21 bases between. CDR1 and CDR2 from the germline V gene are MGHRA and YSYEKL. The CDR3 spans 14 residues. CDR3 coding DNA: TGCGCCAGCAGCTCATCAGCAGGCCTAGGAAGGTACACCTTC. Protein sequence: CASSSSAGLGRYTF.

This chain links TRBV6-1 with TRBJ2-7, with 8 bases matching TRBD1. The CDR3 has 13 amino acids. The germline V gene encodes CDR1 MNHNS and CDR2 SASEGT. Trimming cost V 6 bases and J 3 bases; bases outside gene matches: 4. CDR3 nucleotides: TGTGCCAGCAGGGCGGGACAGGACTACGAGCAGTACTTC. Translation gives CASRAGQDYEQYF.

The gene calls are TRBV5-8 and TRBJ1-3, with D uncertain. Trimming left V 6 bases short and J 0 bases short, with 7 bases between. The CDR3 totals 13 residues. The germline gives CDR1 SGHTS, CDR2 YDEGEE. This CDR3 reads CASKEFSGNTIYF. The CDR3 DNA follows: TGTGCCAGCAAAGAGTTCTCTGGAAACACCATATATTTT.

This chain joins TRBV5-6 and TRBJ2-5, with a weak D call TRBD1 (6 bases). Germline CDR1 is SGHDT and CDR2 is YYEEEE. Between the trimmed V and J ends, which lost 3 bases and 7 bases, there was a span of 19 bases. The CDR3 runs to 15 residues. The CDR3 nucleotides are TGTGCCAGCAGCTCCGACTTGGGGGCCAGAGGGACCCAGTACTTC. As protein: CASSSDLGARGTQYF.